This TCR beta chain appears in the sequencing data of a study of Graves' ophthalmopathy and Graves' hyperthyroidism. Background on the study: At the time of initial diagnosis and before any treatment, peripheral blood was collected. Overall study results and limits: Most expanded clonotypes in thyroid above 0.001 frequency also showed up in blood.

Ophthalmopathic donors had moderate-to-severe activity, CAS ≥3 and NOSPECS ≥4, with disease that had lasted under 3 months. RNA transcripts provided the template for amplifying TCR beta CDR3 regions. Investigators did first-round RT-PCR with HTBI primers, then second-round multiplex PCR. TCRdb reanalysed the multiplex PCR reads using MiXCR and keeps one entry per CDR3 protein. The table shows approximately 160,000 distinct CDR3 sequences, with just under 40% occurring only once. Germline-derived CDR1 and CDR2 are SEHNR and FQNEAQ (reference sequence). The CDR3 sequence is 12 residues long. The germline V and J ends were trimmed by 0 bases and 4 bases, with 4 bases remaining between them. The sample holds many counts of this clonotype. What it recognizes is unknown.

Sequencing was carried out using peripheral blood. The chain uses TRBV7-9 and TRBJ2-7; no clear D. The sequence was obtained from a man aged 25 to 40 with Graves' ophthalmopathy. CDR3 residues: CASSLAKYEQYF. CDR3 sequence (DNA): TGTGCCAGCAGCTTAGCGAAATACGAGCAGTACTTC.